These 5 T cell receptor beta chains were sequenced from one sample in a study of T cells in localized non-small cell lung cancer. Profiled with immunoSEQ multiplex PCR; TCRdb holds only in-frame clones, not every one. The repertoire has roughly 20,000 clones, around 85% of them found once; the top ten carry roughly 2.2%. Sample: peripheral blood, taken before any cancer treatment. The receptors were gathered from a man aged 40-75 years with stage I lung adenocarcinoma.

This clone was recorded once. The chain carries TRBV29-1 and TRBJ2-1, with D perhaps TRBD2 (6 bases). V shed 6 bases and J shed 3 bases, with 12 bases lying between them. The germline gives CDR1 SQVTM, CDR2 ANQGSEA. The CDR3 length is 13 residues. The CDR3 nucleotides are TGCAGCGTGGGTCGTAGCGGCTACAATGAGCAGTTCTTC. Protein: CSVGRSGYNEQFF.

The chain is built from TRBV10-1 and TRBJ2-7, with a possible D match to TRBD2 (5 bases). Between the trimmed V and J ends, which lost 4 bases and 5 bases, there was a span of 18 bases. This CDR3 region has 15 residues. CDR1 WNHNN and CDR2 SYGVQD come from the germline V gene (reference sequence). The CDR3 region has the DNA TGCGCCAGCAGTGGGGGAAGCCTTTCCGGGGACGAGCAGTACTTC. It yields the protein CASSGGSLSGDEQYF.

The rearrangement uses TRBV10-3 and TRBJ2-3; no reliable D call. The germline gives CDR1 ENHRY, CDR2 SYGVKD. The CDR3 covers 12 residues. Trimming stripped 4 bases from V and 6 bases from J, with 8 bases between. CDR3 region: CAISGTEDTQYF. CDR3 sequence (DNA): TGTGCCATCAGTGGGACCGAGGATACGCAGTATTTT.

The chain couples TRBV5-6 to TRBJ1-1; TRBD1 aligns across 12 bases. Germline lookup yields CDR1 SGHDT and CDR2 YYEEEE. V shed 4 bases and J 10 bases; nucleotides not matched to a gene: 11. The CDR3 runs 15 residues. CDR3 protein: CASSGVGQGARAAFF. CDR3 DNA sequence: TGTGCCAGCAGCGGGGTGGGACAGGGGGCGCGGGCAGCTTTCTTT.

The chain recombines TRBV5-4 with TRBJ2-3; no clear D gene. Trimming left V 4 bases short and J 4 bases short, with 13 bases between. This CDR3 is built from 14 residues. Germline V CDR1 and CDR2: SGHNT, YYREEE (reference sequence). Here the CDR3 reads CASSLMGAADTQYF. The CDR3 coding sequence is TGTGCCAGCAGCCTGATGGGTGCGGCAGATACGCAGTATTTT.